This passage covers 20 T cell receptor beta chains from one sample sequenced in a study of human T cells and chemical hapten exposure. Via MiXCR, TCRdb re-called the RACE reads, giving one row per CDR3 protein. This table holds 350,000 to 450,000 distinct CDR3 sequences, 5.1% found once. Time point described: pre-sensitization, week 0. Documented treatment: therapeutic diphenylcyclopropenone sensitization with weekly scalp DPC. The source material was whole blood, sampled in connection with sensitization to the hapten diphenylcyclopropenone (DPC). The receptors shown here come from a woman in her fifties or sixties with alopecia areata. Some clones in this sample may be carry-over from other donors' samples.

This clonotype was observed at least ten times. This sequence joins TRBV6-5 and TRBJ2-7, with D maybe TRBD2 (5 bases). CDR1 is MNHEY, CDR2 SVGAGI, per germline. Trimming took off 0 bases at V and 4 bases at J, with 10 bases between the two ends. The CDR3 has 14 residues. The chain's CDR3 is CASSYSPGSYEQYF. The CDR3 DNA is TGTGCCAGCAGTTACTCTCCGGGATCGTACGAGCAGTACTTC.

With respect to this clonotype: This clone may be a read error of a much larger clone one base away. The genes are TRBV6-6 and TRBJ2-3; 7 bases agree with TRBD1. The CDR3 spans 16 residues. The V gene's germline CDR1 is MNHNY and CDR2 SVGAGI (reference sequence). This CDR3 is CSSSYRDDRAPDTQYF. Here the CDR3 DNA reads TGTTCCAGCAGTTACAGAGATGACAGGGCCCCAGATACGCAGTATTTT.

As concerns this clonotype: A read error may explain this, as a much larger clone is one base away. The chain couples TRBV10-3 to TRBJ2-1; D call uncertain. CDR3 size: 14 residues. The germline gives CDR1 ENHRY, CDR2 SYGVKD. Here the CDR3 reads CATTRDSSYNELFF. CDR3 bases: TGTGCCACAACAAGAGATAGCTCCTACAATGAGCTGTTCTTC.

This clonotype has more than one count but fewer than ten. This chain links TRBV29-1 with TRBJ1-1; D is undetermined. The CDR3 has 12 residues. Germline CDR1 reads SQVTM; CDR2 reads ANQGSEA. V lost 6 bases, J lost 3 bases, and 11 bases lay in between. Here the CDR3 DNA reads TGCAGCGTCCAAGTTGCGGACACTGAAGCTTTCTTT. Encoded protein: CSVQVADTEAFF.

This clonotype was observed a handful of times. This rearrangement joins TRBV6-5 to TRBJ2-2; TRBD1 might be the D (6 bases). The germline V gene encodes CDR1 MNHEY and CDR2 SVGAGI. The CDR3 totals 16 residues. The ends were cut back, 2 bases at V and 1 base at J, with 11 bases in the middle. The CDR3 sequence is CASSYATGRNTGELFF. In DNA form, the CDR3 reads TGTGCCAGCAGTTACGCGACAGGAAGGAACACCGGGGAGCTGTTTTTT.

J is TRBJ1-1 and V is TRBV30; 8 bases line up with TRBD1. This CDR3 spans 12 amino acids. Germline CDR1 and CDR2: GTSNPN and SVGIG (reference sequence). V was clipped by 4 bases and J by 10 bases; unmatched bases: 8. DNA of the CDR3: TGTGCCTGGACCCCGGACAGGGTAATAGCTTTCTTT. Translation: CAWTPDRVIAFF. The whole variable domain, remainder taken from reference TRBV30 and TRBJ1-1, is SQTIHQWPATLVQPVGSPLSLECTVEGTSNPNLYWYRQAAGRGLQLLFYSVGIGQISSEVPQNLSASRPQDRQFILSSKKLLLSDSGFYLCAWTPDRVIAFFGQGTRLTVV.

This clonotype has a count of ten or more. The chain recombines TRBV12-3 or TRBV12-4 with TRBJ2-3; the match to TRBD2 covers 8 bases. This CDR3 comprises 17 residues. Losses at the gene ends were 3 bases for V and 0 bases for J; bases not matched to a gene: 8. The CDR3: CASSFGSTSGSTDTQYF. Here the CDR3 DNA reads TGTGCCAGCAGTTTCGGTTCTACTAGCGGCAGCACAGATACGCAGTATTTT.

This clonotype was seen a handful of times. The chain recombines TRBV27 with TRBJ1-4; D possibly corresponds to TRBD1 (5 bases). This CDR3 region has 15 residues. The ends were cut back, 2 bases at V and 7 bases at J, with 14 bases in the middle. The germline CDR1 and CDR2 sequences are MNHEY and SMNVEV (reference sequence). In nucleotides, the CDR3 is TGTGCCAGCAGTTTACGTTGGCAGGGCGGTGAAAAACTGTTTTTT. This translates into CASSLRWQGGEKLFF.

This clonotype was counted between two and nine times. V gene TRBV6-1 combines with J gene TRBJ1-1; 9 bases map to TRBD1. The CDR3 contains 14 residues. V was pared by 6 bases and J by 7 bases, with 9 bases of the junction left unmatched. Per germline, CDR1 MNHNS and CDR2 SASEGT. CDR3 sequence reads: CASRGGQGLFEAFF. CDR3 in DNA: TGTGCCAGCAGAGGGGGACAGGGACTTTTTGAAGCTTTCTTT.

This clonotype was detected a few times. This chain connects TRBV12-3 or TRBV12-4 to TRBJ2-1; D is ambiguous. The length of the CDR3 is 13 residues. V was shortened by 2 bases and J by 8 bases, with 10 bases between the two germline ends. CDR3 amino acids: CASSLPLFDEQFF. CDR3 nucleotides: TGTGCCAGCAGTTTACCACTATTCGATGAGCAGTTCTTC.

The CDR3 DNA follows: TGTGCCAGCAGCCTCGGCAACTCTGGGGCCAACGTCCTGACTTTC. It is translated as CASSLGNSGANVLTF. The rearrangement links TRBV7-2 to TRBJ2-6; no reliable D call. V dropped 5 bases and J dropped 0 bases, with 8 bases sitting between them. CDR3 size: 15 residues. CDR1 and CDR2 (germline): SGHTA, FQGNSA.

This clonotype was recorded a few times. This sequence joins TRBV27 and TRBJ2-6; 7 bases are shared with TRBD2. This CDR3 region has 18 residues. CDR1 is MNHEY, CDR2 SMNVEV, per germline (reference sequence). The J segment lost 1 base and the V segment lost 2 bases, leaving 8 bases of the junction unmatched. CDR3 sequence: CASSLRGGKVSGANVLTF. The CDR3 coding sequence is TGTGCCAGCAGTTTAAGGGGAGGGAAGGTTTCTGGGGCCAACGTCCTGACTTTC.

This clonotype was recorded a few times. The J gene is TRBJ2-7, the V gene TRBV9; the match to TRBD1 covers 7 bases. The CDR3 is 15 residues long. CDR1 and CDR2 from the germline V gene are SGDLS and YYNGEE. V lost 0 bases to trimming and J lost 2 bases; unmatched junction nucleotides: 5. The CDR3 nucleotides read TGTGCCAGCAGCGTAGGTCGAAGGGGGCCCTACGAGCAGTACTTC. Amino acids: CASSVGRRGPYEQYF.

This clonotype was seen ten or more times. The chain has TRBV15 and TRBJ2-2; perhaps TRBD2 as D (6 bases). Germline lookup yields CDR1 LNHNV and CDR2 YYDKDF (reference sequence). With 8 bases removed from V and 2 bases from J, the gap between germline ends came to 9 bases. This CDR3 is 13 amino acids long. The CDR3 spells CATGGDNTGELFF. In DNA form, the CDR3 reads TGTGCCACCGGCGGGGACAACACCGGGGAGCTGTTTTTT.

This clonotype was counted ten times or more. The rearrangement links TRBV6-2 or TRBV6-3 to TRBJ2-3; the match to TRBD2 covers 7 bases. V lost 3 bases to trimming and J lost 3 bases; unmatched junction nucleotides: 6. The CDR3 is 15 amino acids. Germline values: CDR1 MNHEY, CDR2 SVGEGT. CDR3 loop: CASSYEAGLTDTQYF. The DNA for the CDR3 is TGTGCCAGCAGTTATGAGGCGGGACTAACAGATACGCAGTATTTT.

This clonotype appeared a few times. The chain uses TRBV29-1 and TRBJ1-2; D call uncertain. Germline loops: CDR1 SQVTM, CDR2 ANQGSEA. This CDR3 is 13 amino acids long. V gave up 3 bases and J gave up 4 bases, with 12 bases separating them. Written as DNA, the CDR3 is TGCAGCGTTGAGGTACTAACGGGCTATGGCTACACCTTC. Translated: CSVEVLTGYGYTF.

The sample holds many counts of this clonotype. The gene calls are TRBV7-2 and TRBJ1-5; possible D gene TRBD1, 6 bases. Trimming pared 4 bases from V and 7 bases from J, leaving 14 bases between. The germline V gene has CDR1 SGHTA and CDR2 FQGNSA. The length of the CDR3 is 14 residues. The CDR3 is CASSSAGVGQPQHF. CDR3 coding DNA: TGTGCCAGCAGCTCAGCAGGGGTTGGCCAGCCCCAGCATTTT.

This clonotype was counted ten times or more. The chain employs TRBV6-5 and TRBJ2-5, with TRBD2 matching 9 bases. Germline V gene lookup returns CDR1 MNHEY and CDR2 SVGAGI. The CDR3 has 15 amino acids. Trimming took 7 bases from V and 5 from J; bases not matched to a gene: 11. CDR3 residues: CASTMGGGAFETQYF. The CDR3 DNA reads as TGTGCCAGCACCATGGGCGGGGGGGCCTTTGAGACCCAGTACTTC.

This clonotype came up many times. The chain carries TRBV29-1 and TRBJ2-1; D possibly corresponds to TRBD1 (6 bases). Germline V gives CDR1 SQVTM, CDR2 ANQGSEA. V lost 5 bases and J lost 0, with 8 bases in between. This CDR3 has 13 residues. The CDR3, as DNA: TGCAGCGTTACAGGGAGCTCCTACAATGAGCAGTTCTTC. Encoded protein: CSVTGSSYNEQFF.

This clonotype has only a few counts. The chain combines TRBV24-1 with TRBJ2-6; D call uncertain. The CDR3 contains 11 residues. The germline V gene has CDR1 KGHDR and CDR2 SFDVKD. The CDR3 spells CALSGANVLTF. In DNA form, the CDR3 reads TGTGCTCTCTCTGGGGCCAACGTCCTGACTTTC.